This entry describes one T cell receptor beta chain. This record belongs to a study of control samples from healthy donors and cancer patients. Germline V gene data show CDR1 as SGHVS and CDR2 as FNYEAQ. The CDR3 spans 17 residues. Trimming removed 1 base from V and 2 bases from J; junction bases left unmatched: 10. The repertoire was sequenced with immunoSEQ multiplex PCR; TCRdb's copy has only in-frame clones and lacks some. The table lists 150,000 or so clones, about 93% of them singletons. The receptor's source is a man between 45 and 60 years old in good health. Source material: blood. The chain carries TRBV7-6 and TRBJ2-7, with 8 nucleotides matching TRBD2. The CDR3 coding sequence is TGTGCCAGCAGCTTAGTACGGGGGGGACATTCCCCCTACGAGCAGTACTTC. This gives the protein CASSLVRGGHSPYEQYF. Full variable domain (outside the CDR3, taken from reference TRBV7-6 and TRBJ2-7): GAGVSQSPRYKVTKRGQDVALRCDPISGHVSLYWYRQALGQGPEFLTYFNYEAQQDKSGLPNDRFSAERPEGSISTLTIQRTEQRDSAMYRCASSLVRGGHSPYEQYFGPGTRLTVT.